A single sample is the source of the 22 T cell receptor beta chains below, sequenced in a study of cytomegalovirus exposure and HLA in healthy donors. The PCR contained 60 Vbeta and 13 Jbeta primers. Produced via immunoSEQ multiplex PCR; TCRdb's table is partial and in-frame only. The profile shows over 150,000 clones, about four fifths of them singletons. The sample was PBMCs. The receptor source for this set is a woman in her 50s in good health and CMV-seropositive.

This clone was found once. J is TRBJ1-2 and V is TRBV18, with 9 bases lining up with TRBD1. J gave up 5 bases and V 5 bases, and 9 bases lay outside the gene matches. The V gene's germline CDR1 is KGHSH and CDR2 LQKENI. This CDR3 region has 15 residues. The CDR3 protein is CASSLSRDREYGYTF. CDR3 in DNA: TGTGCCAGCTCATTAAGCCGGGACAGGGAATATGGCTACACCTTC.

This rearrangement joins TRBV6-6 to TRBJ2-7; TRBD2 matches at 7 bases. CDR1 MNHNY and CDR2 SVGAGI come from the germline V gene (reference sequence). The CDR3 consists of 15 residues. V lost 4 bases, J lost 1 base, and 7 bases stayed unmatched. CDR3 in amino acids: CASSSEEAGSYEQYF. In nucleotides, the CDR3 is TGTGCCAGCAGTTCGGAGGAAGCGGGATCCTACGAGCAGTACTTC.

The chain couples TRBV10-3 to TRBJ1-1; no clear D. Trimming took 6 bases from V and 3 from J, leaving 5 bases between them. Per germline, CDR1 ENHRY and CDR2 SYGVKD. The CDR3 has 11 amino acids. CDR3 loop: CAIRGDTEAFF. The DNA for the CDR3 is TGTGCCATCAGGGGAGACACTGAAGCTTTCTTT.

The V gene is TRBV28, the J gene TRBJ1-5; 7 nucleotides agree with TRBD1. Trimming took 2 bases from V and 3 from J; bases not matched to a gene: 4. This CDR3 has 15 amino acids. Germline V gives CDR1 MDHEN, CDR2 SYDVKM. CDR3: CASSLRQGANQPQHF. The CDR3 DNA is TGTGCCAGCAGTTTAAGACAGGGCGCCAATCAGCCCCAGCATTTT.

The J gene is TRBJ1-3, the V gene TRBV2; D not resolved. The CDR3 extends over 15 amino acids. Per the germline V gene, CDR1 is SNHLY and CDR2 is FYNNEI. V was clipped by 1 base and J by 0 bases, with 7 bases between them. CDR3 bases: TGTGCCAGCAGTGAAGACAGCCTCTCTGGAAACACCATATATTTT. Protein: CASSEDSLSGNTIYF.

With regard to this clone: The junction departs from the called germline gene at one end, perhaps through a read error. The gene calls are TRBV5-6 and TRBJ2-7; 14 bases align to TRBD2. There are 16 residues in the CDR3. Germline values: CDR1 SGHDT, CDR2 YYEEEE. The CDR3 DNA reads as TGTGCCAGCAGGTTGGGACTAGCGGGAGCACTCAGGGAGCAGTACTTC. Protein: CASRLGLAGALREQYF. Complete variable domain (other parts from reference TRBV5-6 and TRBJ2-7): DAGVTQSPTHLIKTRGQQVTLRCSPKSGHDTVSWYQQALGQGPQFIFQYYEEEERQRGNFPDRFSGHQFPNYSSELNVNALLLGDSALYLCASRLGLAGALREQYFGPGTRLTVT.

This clone was detected once. The chain is built from TRBV10-3 and TRBJ2-7, with D possibly TRBD1 on 5 matching bases. The CDR3 covers 13 residues. Germline V lookup: CDR1 ENHRY, CDR2 SYGVKD. Trimming removed 6 bases from V and 3 bases from J, with 12 bases in between. Here the CDR3 DNA reads TGTGCCATCAGGGAAAGAGGACACTACGAGCAGTACTTC. This translates into CAIRERGHYEQYF.

This clone occurred a few times. The chain joins TRBV18 to TRBJ2-1, with no clear D. The V end lost 3 bases, the J end lost 5 bases, and 2 bases lay between the germline ends. The CDR3 has 11 amino acids. Germline lookup yields CDR1 KGHSH and CDR2 LQKENI. The CDR3 region has the DNA TGTGCCAGCTCACCCGACAATGAGCAGTTCTTC. As protein: CASSPDNEQFF.

This chain links TRBV9 with TRBJ1-2; D is uncertain. Germline lookup yields CDR1 SGDLS and CDR2 YYNGEE. Trimming shortened V by 4 bases and J by 5 bases, and 12 bases separated the two germline ends. The CDR3 has 13 amino acids. The chain's CDR3 is CASSPQDGYGYTF. As DNA, the CDR3 is TGTGCCAGCAGCCCCCAGGATGGTTATGGCTACACCTTC.

The J gene is TRBJ2-3, the V gene TRBV5-1; the D gene is possibly TRBD2 (7 bases). Germline V gene lookup returns CDR1 SGHRS and CDR2 YFSETQ. The CDR3 consists of 17 residues. The ends were cut back, 0 bases at V and 1 base at J, with 15 bases in the middle. The CDR3 reads CASSLDRGGSGTDTQYF. The CDR3 bases are TGCGCCAGCAGCTTGGATAGGGGGGGCTCGGGCACAGATACGCAGTATTTT.

There are a few counts of this clone. This sequence joins TRBV6-5 and TRBJ2-1; 8 nucleotides line up with TRBD2. The trim removed 10 bases at V and 7 bases at J, leaving 15 bases unmatched. Per germline, CDR1 MNHEY and CDR2 SVGAGI. The CDR3 consists of 15 residues. The DNA for the CDR3 is TGTGCCACCGCCAGAAGACTAGCGTCTAGTAATGAGCAGTTCTTC. This codes for CATARRLASSNEQFF.

A single count supports this clone. The chain recombines TRBV27 with TRBJ1-2; D call uncertain. CDR3 length: 18 residues. From germline, CDR1 is MNHEY and CDR2 SMNVEV (reference sequence). V gave up 2 bases and J gave up 4 bases, with 23 bases separating them. The CDR3 here is CASSLLYSRHSSSYGYTF. CDR3 in DNA: TGTGCCAGCAGTTTACTATACTCGAGACATTCTTCGTCCTATGGCTACACCTTC.

The V and J genes are TRBV4-3 and TRBJ2-7; tentative D call: TRBD2 (7 bases). V was trimmed by 4 bases and J by 3 bases, leaving 16 bases between them. The CDR3 is made up of 15 amino acids. The germline V gene encodes CDR1 LGHNA and CDR2 YSLEER. CDR3 nucleotide sequence: TGCGCCAGCAGCCGGGAGGGGGGATTTCTCTACGAGCAGTACTTC. Encoded protein: CASSREGGFLYEQYF.

This clone was seen just once. CDR3 region: CASSPLASSTDTQYF. Here the CDR3 DNA reads TGTGCCAGCAGTCCCTTAGCAAGTAGCACAGATACGCAGTATTTT. The V and J genes are TRBV27 and TRBJ2-3; D gene ambiguous. The CDR3 length is 15 residues. V lost 5 bases to trimming and J lost 0 bases, with 12 bases between them. Germline V gene lookup returns CDR1 MNHEY and CDR2 SMNVEV (reference sequence).

This chain joins TRBV5-1 and TRBJ2-5; TRBD2 agrees at 7 bases. The J call may be in error: the DNA end matches TRBJ2-7 better. Per the germline V gene, CDR1 is SGHRS and CDR2 is YFSETQ. The CDR3 is made up of 20 amino acids. CDR3 nucleotide sequence: TGCGCCAGCAGCCCATTGGTGGGGCCGATTGAACTAGCGACGTCCTACGAGCAGTACTTC. It yields the protein CASSPLVGPIELATSYEQYF.

The chain combines TRBV7-3 with TRBJ2-1, with 7 bases aligning to TRBD2. The trim removed 4 bases at V and 8 bases at J, leaving 8 bases unmatched. CDR3 length: 14 amino acids. Germline V gene sequence: CDR1 SGHTA, CDR2 FQGTGA. CDR3 DNA: TGTGCCAGCAGCTCGCGCGGGAGTATTGATGAGCAGTTCTTC. It yields the protein CASSSRGSIDEQFF.

This clone has just one count. The V and J genes are TRBV11-2 and TRBJ2-7, with 7 bases identical to TRBD1. The germline V gene encodes CDR1 SGHAT and CDR2 FQNNGV. V lost 5 bases and J lost 0; bases outside the gene matches: 7. CDR3 length: 15 amino acids. The CDR3 bases are TGTGCCAGCAGCCTTGGGGCAGGGGGCTCCTACGAGCAGTACTTC. Protein sequence: CASSLGAGGSYEQYF.

The V call is TRBV10-2, the J call TRBJ1-2, with D unclear. Germline V gene data show CDR1 as WSHSY and CDR2 as SAAADI. The length of the CDR3 is 13 residues. Trimming removed 0 bases from V and 5 bases from J, with 7 bases in between. The chain's CDR3 is CASSESTVYGYTF. The CDR3 DNA is TGCGCCAGCAGTGAGTCCACAGTTTATGGCTACACCTTC.

The chain is built from TRBV18 and TRBJ2-1; TRBD1 is a possible D gene (6 bases). The CDR3 covers 13 residues. Per germline, CDR1 KGHSH and CDR2 LQKENI. The V gene lost 6 bases and the J gene lost 3 bases, with 9 bases spanning the gap. The CDR3 here is CASSLDSYNEQFF. The CDR3 DNA reads as TGTGCCAGCTCCCTGGACAGCTACAATGAGCAGTTCTTC. Drawing the rest from reference TRBV18 and TRBJ2-1, the complete variable domain is NAGVMQNPRHLVRRRGQEARLRCSPMKGHSHVYWYRQLPEEGLKFMVYLQKENIIDESGMPKERFSAEFPKEGPSILRIQQVVRGDSAAYFCASSLDSYNEQFFGPGTRLTVL.

This chain joins TRBV11-2 and TRBJ1-1, with D unresolved. V lost 1 base and J lost 4, with 10 bases in between. The length of the CDR3 is 14 residues. Germline loops: CDR1 SGHAT, CDR2 FQNNGV. CDR3 bases: TGTGCCAGCAGCTTAGTGGGTTGGGCCACTGAAGCTTTCTTT. This sequence encodes CASSLVGWATEAFF.

This clone has a handful of counts. CDR3 region: CASSFSSGPLNTGELFF. CDR3 nucleotide sequence: TGTGCCAGCAGCTTTTCTAGCGGGCCTTTGAACACCGGGGAGCTGTTTTTT. This rearrangement joins TRBV5-4 to TRBJ2-2; 8 bases map to TRBD2. The trim removed 2 bases at V and 1 base at J, leaving 7 bases unmatched. The germline V gene has CDR1 SGHNT and CDR2 YYREEE (reference sequence). CDR3 size: 17 residues.

This clone was observed once. The rearrangement joins TRBV6-5 to TRBJ2-1; 7 positions agree with TRBD1. This CDR3 is 14 amino acids long. Per the germline V gene, CDR1 is MNHEY and CDR2 is SVGAGI. The trim removed 6 bases at V and 7 bases at J, leaving 9 bases unmatched. This CDR3 is CASRQGTAWNEQFF. In nucleotides, the CDR3 is TGTGCCAGCAGGCAAGGGACAGCCTGGAATGAGCAGTTCTTC.